This passage covers 6 T cell receptor beta chains from one sample sequenced in a study of radiotherapy plus CTLA-4 blockade in lung cancer. The assay was immunoSEQ multiplex PCR, and TCRdb's table has in-frame clones only and misses some. The sample shows 53,000 or so clones, around nine tenths of them seen only once. This specimen consisted of peripheral blood, obtained from a patient treated with radiotherapy plus ipilimumab. The source is a human donor with non-small cell lung cancer that progressed on radiotherapy plus ipilimumab. Some clones in this sample may be carry-over from other donors' samples.

The CDR3: CASSSRVASGDEKLFF. Written as DNA, the CDR3 is TGTGCCAGCAGTTCGCGGGTCGCATCGGGGGATGAAAAACTGTTTTTT. V and J are TRBV6-6 and TRBJ1-4, with TRBD1 as a possible D gene (5 bases). The CDR3 has 16 amino acids. Deletions cut 4 bases from V and 6 bases from J, with 18 bases between. Looked up from germline, CDR1 is MNHNY and CDR2 is SVGAGI (reference sequence).

Notes on this clone: A junction end diverges from the germline sequence, so it may reflect a read error. CDR3 bases: TGCGCCGGCAGCACAGGACTAGCGGGGGATCCAGATACGCAGTATTTT. Protein product: CAGSTGLAGDPDTQYF. The V and J genes are TRBV5-1 and TRBJ2-3, with TRBD2 identical over 13 bases. Germline loops: CDR1 SGHRS, CDR2 YFSETQ. This CDR3 has 16 residues.

The chain is built from TRBV2 and TRBJ1-2; perhaps TRBD1 as D (6 bases). Trimming pared 6 bases from V and 4 bases from J, leaving 15 bases between. The CDR3 extends over 14 amino acids. CDR1 and CDR2 from the germline V gene are SNHLY and FYNNEI. CDR3 loop: CASRTSGASYGYTF. CDR3 DNA: TGTGCCAGCAGAACTTCAGGGGCGTCCTATGGCTACACCTTC.

This clone turned up a few times. The chain employs TRBV30 and TRBJ2-2, with 11 bases that match TRBD1. Germline CDR1 reads GTSNPN; CDR2 reads SVGIG (reference sequence). The V segment lost 2 bases and the J segment 4 bases; nucleotides outside the gene matches: 6. The length of the CDR3 is 16 residues. The CDR3 protein is CAWSIADRGLTGELFF. CDR3 in DNA: TGTGCCTGGAGTATTGCGGACAGGGGGCTCACCGGGGAGCTGTTTTTT.

The genes are TRBV6-5 and TRBJ2-1; D is uncertain. This CDR3 region has 13 residues. Germline V lookup: CDR1 MNHEY, CDR2 SVGAGI. V dropped 6 bases and J dropped 8 bases, with 14 bases sitting between them. In nucleotides, the CDR3 is TGTGCCAGCAGCTCTCCCAGTCTCCATGAGCAGTTCTTC. Protein sequence: CASSSPSLHEQFF.

This clone appeared a few times. This sequence joins TRBV9 and TRBJ2-1, with TRBD2 matching over 9 bases. J was trimmed by 2 bases and V by 0 bases; bases with no gene match: 3. The CDR3 is 16 residues long. Germline values: CDR1 SGDLS, CDR2 YYNGEE. CDR3 residues: CASSVDPSGTYNEQFF. The CDR3 DNA reads as TGTGCCAGCAGCGTAGATCCTAGCGGGACCTACAATGAGCAGTTCTTC. The full variable domain, with the rest looked up from reference TRBV9 and TRBJ2-1, is DSGVTQTPKHLITATGQRVTLRCSPRSGDLSVYWYQQSLDQGLQFLIQYYNGEERAKGNILERFSAQQFPDLHSELNLSSLELGDSALYFCASSVDPSGTYNEQFFGPGTRLTVL.